The next 8 T cell receptor beta chains were all read from a single sample in a study of T-cell reconstitution after alpha-beta-depleted transplantation in children. Unique molecular identifiers were built into the TCRbeta library. TCRdb used MiXCR to reprocess the PCR reads, holding one entry per CDR3 protein. The sample shows hundreds of thousands of distinct CDR3 sequences, around 12% of them seen only once. Sequencing was performed on PBMCs, taken before TCRalphabeta/CD19-depleted stem cell transplant. The receptors were sampled from a girl between 2 and 10 years old with congenital amegakaryocytic thrombocytopenia, due to receive a stem cell transplant.

This clonotype was found many times. The chain couples TRBV6-1 to TRBJ1-1, with 10 bases fitting TRBD1. Looked up from germline, CDR1 is MNHNS and CDR2 is SASEGT. The length of the CDR3 is 13 residues. Trimming at V came to 6 bases and at J to 3 bases, leaving 1 base not matched to a gene. The CDR3 is CASRDRGDTEAFF. The DNA for the CDR3 is TGTGCCAGCAGGGACAGGGGGGACACTGAAGCTTTCTTT.

Regarding this clonotype: A read error may be the cause here, since a much bigger clone is one base away. The chain is built from TRBV12-3 or TRBV12-4 and TRBJ1-2, with D hard to call. The length of the CDR3 is 14 residues. V shed 3 bases and J shed 12 bases, with 20 bases lying between them. The CDR3: CASSFLQTQTGDTF. CDR3 DNA sequence: TGTGCCAGCAGTTTTCTCCAGACCCAGACGGGCGACACCTTC.

Of note for this clonotype: This may be a read error: a much more frequent sequence differs by one nucleotide. The chain recombines TRBV5-1 with TRBJ2-7; D is perhaps TRBD2 (5 bases). CDR1 SGHRS and CDR2 YFSETQ come from the germline V gene. CDR3 size: 14 residues. The CDR3 loop is CASSLNEGNYKQYF. CDR3 DNA: TGCGCCAGCAGCTTGAACGAGGGAAACTACAAGCAGTACTTC.

This clonotype was detected a few times. The V call is TRBV6-2 or TRBV6-3, the J call TRBJ2-7; possibly TRBD2 for D (6 bases). The CDR3 is made up of 12 amino acids. Trimming took off 4 bases at V and 6 bases at J, with 10 bases between the two ends. Per the germline V gene, CDR1 is MNHEY and CDR2 is SVGEGT. The CDR3 nucleotides read TGTGCCAGCAGTTTGGGACTGCTCGAGCAGTACTTC. It yields the protein CASSLGLLEQYF.

This clonotype was observed a few times. The genes are TRBV7-2 and TRBJ1-2; unclear D gene. The CDR3 covers 13 residues. Germline V CDR1 and CDR2: SGHTA, FQGNSA. Trimming shortened V by 1 base and J by 8 bases, and 11 bases separated the two germline ends. For the CDR3, the DNA is TGTGCCAGCAGCTTAGGCAGGTTTGGAGGCTACACCTTC. Translation: CASSLGRFGGYTF.

This clonotype was detected ten times or more. CDR3 DNA sequence: TGCAGTGCTAGAGATCGGACAGGGAACGGCTTAAGGGAGGGCTACACCTTC. This codes for CSARDRTGNGLREGYTF. The chain combines TRBV20-1 with TRBJ1-2; 8 nucleotides match TRBD1. The V and J ends lost 0 bases and 8 bases, in that order; junction bases with no gene match: 17. There are 17 residues in the CDR3. Per the germline V gene, CDR1 is DFQATT and CDR2 is SNEGSKA (reference sequence).

This clonotype was seen ten or more times. The V and J genes are TRBV7-8 and TRBJ2-1, with a tentative D call TRBD2 (5 bases). The ends were cut back, 3 bases at V and 5 bases at J, with 20 bases in the middle. Germline V CDR1 and CDR2: SGHVS, FQNEAQ. This CDR3 has 17 residues. The CDR3 reads CASSFHTTRGRDNEQFF. CDR3 DNA: TGTGCCAGCAGCTTTCACACTACTAGAGGAAGGGACAATGAGCAGTTCTTC.

The genes are TRBV4-2 and TRBJ1-4, with 8 positions matching TRBD1. The length of the CDR3 is 15 residues. From germline, CDR1 is LGHNA and CDR2 YNFKEQ. Trimming cost V 5 bases and J 7 bases; bases outside gene matches: 9. CDR3 in DNA: TGTGCCAGCAGCGCCCTGGACAGGGACACTGAAAAACTGTTTTTT. Amino acids: CASSALDRDTEKLFF.